These T cell receptor beta chains were read from a single sample in a study of regulatory T cells in long-lasting Graves disease. TCRdb called the multiplex PCR reads again in MiXCR, with one record for every CDR3 protein. Of 350,000 to 550,000 distinct CDR3 sequences listed, 13% to 15% are singletons. This sample was shared with a second study, whose subject was T cells in Graves' hyperthyroidism and ophthalmopathy.

The starting material was peripheral blood mononuclear cells (PBMCs), obtained at new diagnosis, from a patient treated with antithyroid drugs. The receptors derive from a woman between 45 and 60 years old with Graves disease. Each CDR3 is given with its conserved first and last residue. The D gene is left open where the match is weak. For some rows the clone size is stated as once, few or many, or as a class when expanded; others skip it.

V gene	J gene	D gene	clone size	CDR3 protein	CDR3 DNA
TRBV20-1	TRBJ1-5	NA	many	CSARRDSNQPQHF	TGCAGTGCTAGGCGGGATAGCAATCAGCCCCAGCATTTT
TRBV7-2	TRBJ1-1	NA	many	CASSRTEYTEAFF	TGTGCCAGCAGCCGAACCGAGTACACTGAAGCTTTCTTT
TRBV6-1	TRBJ2-1	NA	once	CASNPAGDHNEQFF	TGTGCCAGCAATCCGGCAGGGGACCACAATGAGCAGTTCTTC
TRBV18	TRBJ2-7	TRBD1	NA	CASSPWTGSYEQYF	TGTGCCAGCTCACCGTGGACAGGGTCCTACGAGCAGTACTTC
TRBV10-3	TRBJ1-2	TRBD1	NA	CAISESEGTGVGYTF	TGTGCCATCAGTGAGTCGGAGGGGACAGGGGTCGGCTACACCTTC
TRBV28	TRBJ1-5	NA	many	CASSLPGLLGGNQPQHF	TGTGCCAGCAGTTTACCGGGCCTCTTAGGGGGCAATCAGCCCCAGCATTTT
TRBV28	TRBJ2-7	NA	many	CASTNGIYYEQYF	TGTGCCAGCACAAACGGGATTTACTACGAGCAGTACTTC
TRBV10-3	TRBJ2-7	NA	many	CAISASYEQYF	TGTGCCATCAGTGCCTCCTACGAGCAGTACTTC
TRBV4-1	TRBJ1-2	NA	many	CASSLRQLNYGYTF	TGCGCCAGCAGCCTAAGACAGCTTAACTATGGCTACACCTTC
TRBV28	TRBJ2-4	TRBD1	few	CASSPVGPRTGGESWGIQYF	TGTGCCAGCAGCCCCGTGGGGCCGAGGACAGGGGGAGAATCCTGGGGCATTCAGTACTTC
TRBV19	TRBJ1-3	NA	many	CASRPTVGNTIYF	TGTGCCAGTAGACCGACGGTGGGAAACACCATATATTTT
TRBV5-1	TRBJ2-2	NA	NA	CASSLGLAYGELFF	TGCGCCAGCAGCTTGGGGCTAGCGTACGGGGAGCTGTTTTTT
TRBV20-1	TRBJ1-5	TRBD1	many	CSARDPRQGVSYGSNQPQHF	TGCAGTGCTAGAGATCCTAGGCAGGGGGTATCGTACGGAAGCAATCAGCCCCAGCATTTT
TRBV12-3/TRBV12-4	TRBJ1-1	NA	many	CASSPPGGGTEAFF	TGTGCCAGCAGTCCCCCCGGGGGAGGCACTGAAGCTTTCTTT
TRBV7-9	TRBJ2-7	NA	many	CASTPPRLLGEQYF	TGTGCCAGCACCCCCCCCCGCCTACTCGGGGAGCAGTACTTC
TRBV28	TRBJ2-1	TRBD2	many	CASRYTGTSGSSSYNEQFF	TGTGCCAGCAGATACACAGGGACTAGCGGAAGTAGCTCCTACAATGAGCAGTTCTTC
TRBV10-3	TRBJ2-1	NA	few	CAIRTDSSVDEQFF	TGTGCCATCAGGACCGACTCCTCTGTGGATGAGCAGTTCTTC
TRBV30	TRBJ1-1	NA	many	CAFKYTANTEAFF	TGTGCCTTCAAGTATACAGCGAACACTGAAGCTTTCTTT
TRBV12-3/TRBV12-4	TRBJ2-7	NA	NA	CTSSLSWRQGAYEQYF	TGTACCAGCAGTTTAAGTTGGCGGCAGGGTGCCTACGAGCAGTACTTC
TRBV4-1	TRBJ1-2	TRBD1	NA	CASSQVGGFDGYTF	TGCGCCAGCAGCCAAGTAGGGGGCTTCGATGGCTACACCTTC
TRBV11-1	TRBJ2-3	TRBD2	many	CASSIGTSGIITDTQYF	TGTGCCAGCAGCATTGGGACTAGCGGGATAATCACAGATACGCAGTATTTT
TRBV11-1	TRBJ2-3	NA	many	CASSLVGGPGADTQYF	TGTGCCAGCAGCTTAGTAGGTGGACCAGGGGCAGATACGCAGTATTTT
TRBV18	TRBJ2-2	TRBD2	NA	CASSSLAGGPAGELVF	TGTGCCAGCTCATCACTAGCGGGAGGGCCCGCCGGGGAGCTGGTTTTT
TRBV7-3	TRBJ2-1	NA	NA	CASSLMAGEQFF	TGTGCCAGCAGCTTAATGGCAGGGGAACAGTTCTTC
TRBV7-2	TRBJ2-5	TRBD2	few	CASSKGLAGPEETQYF	TGTGCCAGCAGCAAGGGACTAGCGGGACCTGAGGAGACCCAGTACTTC
TRBV7-9	TRBJ2-7	TRBD2	many	CASAQEGLAGVYEQYF	TGTGCCAGCGCCCAGGAAGGACTAGCGGGAGTCTACGAGCAGTACTTC